This T cell receptor (beta chain) was observed in a study of blood T cells in healthy people across ages. With a J-beta primer mix and a sample-barcoded 5' primer, a second PCR ran 7 to 11 cycles. MiXCR, applied by TCRdb to the 5' RACE reads, yields one record per CDR3 protein. The sample consists of roughly 790,000 distinct CDR3 sequences, roughly 45% of them appearing once. From germline, CDR1 is MNHEY and CDR2 SVGAGI. CDR3 length equals 17 residues. Samples had at least 6 million PBMCs isolated from them. The specimen sequenced was blood. This clonotype originated in a woman aged 60-75 years in good health. The chain combines TRBV6-5 with TRBJ2-4; possibly TRBD2 for D (6 bases). The J call is in doubt because the DNA end fits TRBJ2-7 better. In DNA form, the CDR3 reads TGTGCCAGCAGTTACTCGTTTTCCCCAGCGGGTGACTACGAGCAGTACTTC. It specifies CASSYSFSPAGDYEQYF.